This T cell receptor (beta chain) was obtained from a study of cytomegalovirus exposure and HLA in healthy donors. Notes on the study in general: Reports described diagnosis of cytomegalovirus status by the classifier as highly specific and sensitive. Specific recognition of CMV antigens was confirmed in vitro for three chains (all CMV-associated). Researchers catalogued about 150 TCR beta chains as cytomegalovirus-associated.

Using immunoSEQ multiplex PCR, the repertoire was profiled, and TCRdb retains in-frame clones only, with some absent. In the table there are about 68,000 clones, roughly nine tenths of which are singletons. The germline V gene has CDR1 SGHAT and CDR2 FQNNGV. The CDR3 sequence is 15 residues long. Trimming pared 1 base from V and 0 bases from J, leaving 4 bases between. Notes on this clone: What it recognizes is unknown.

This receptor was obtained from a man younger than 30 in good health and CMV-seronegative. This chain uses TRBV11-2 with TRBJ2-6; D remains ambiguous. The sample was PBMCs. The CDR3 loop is CASSLVLSGANVLTF. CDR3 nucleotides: TGTGCCAGCAGCTTAGTCCTCTCTGGGGCCAACGTCCTGACTTTC.